The next 16 T cell receptor beta chains were all read from a single sample in a study of CD8 T cells in Susac syndrome. RNA in amounts of roughly 0.5 to 1 ug was reverse transcribed with random hexamers. Using its own MiXCR run on the immunoSEQ multiplex PCR reads, TCRdb lists one record per CDR3 protein. The sample consists of about 160,000 distinct CDR3 sequences, approximately 93% of them appearing once. Sequenced sample: CD4+ T cells from PBMCs. The source is a human donor with multiple sclerosis.

This clonotype was detected a few times. The gene calls are TRBV18 and TRBJ2-7; 7 bases fit TRBD2. The CDR3 runs 14 residues. V lost 3 bases and J lost 4; bases outside the gene matches: 6. From germline, CDR1 is KGHSH and CDR2 LQKENI. As DNA, the CDR3 is TGTGCCAGCTCACCGAGCGGCGGGAGTTACGAGCAGTACTTC. Translated: CASSPSGGSYEQYF.

The genes are TRBV7-9 and TRBJ1-6; D uncertain. CDR3 length equals 12 residues. V was pared by 2 bases and J by 7 bases, with 3 bases between. Germline V CDR1 and CDR2: SEHNR, FQNEAQ (reference sequence). CDR3 in amino acids: CASSLQNSPLHF. DNA for the CDR3: TGTGCCAGCAGCTTACAGAATTCACCCCTCCACTTT.

V usage is TRBV19 and J usage is TRBJ1-1, with D tentatively TRBD1 (6 bases). CDR1 LNHDA and CDR2 SQIVND come from the germline V gene (reference sequence). With 4 bases removed from V and 3 bases from J, the gap between germline ends came to 21 bases. This CDR3 is 17 amino acids long. CDR3 sequence (DNA): TGTGCCAGTAGTACAACTAAAAAACAGGGAAAGGACACTGAAGCTTTCTTT. Encoded protein: CASSTTKKQGKDTEAFF.

The chain employs TRBV5-1 and TRBJ2-6; D remains ambiguous. CDR1 SGHRS and CDR2 YFSETQ come from the germline V gene. Trimming shortened V by 4 bases and J by 2 bases, and 10 bases separated the two germline ends. The CDR3 totals 15 residues. CDR3 region: CASSQELPGANVLTF. CDR3 sequence (DNA): TGCGCCAGCAGCCAGGAGCTACCTGGGGCCAACGTCCTGACTTTC.

The chain uses TRBV7-9 and TRBJ2-1, with D perhaps TRBD2 (5 bases). The CDR3 loop spans 15 amino acids. Germline lookup yields CDR1 SEHNR and CDR2 FQNEAQ (reference sequence). V shed 7 bases and J shed 5 bases, with 18 bases lying between them. Written as DNA, the CDR3 is TGTGCCAGCACCCTCCTTGGACTGTCTGACAATGAGCAGTTCTTC. Translating it yields CASTLLGLSDNEQFF. The full variable domain, with the rest looked up from reference TRBV7-9 and TRBJ2-1, is DTGVSQNPRHKITKRGQNVTFRCDPISEHNRLYWYRQTLGQGPEFLTYFQNEAQLEKSRLLSDRFSAERPKGSFSTLEIQRTEQGDSAMYLCASTLLGLSDNEQFFGPGTRLTVL.

This clonotype appeared once. The V call is TRBV30, the J call TRBJ1-3; D not certain. Trimming cost V 2 bases and J 0 bases, with 11 bases left between them. The CDR3 is 15 amino acids. Germline lookup yields CDR1 GTSNPN and CDR2 SVGIG (reference sequence). The CDR3 DNA is TGTGCCTGGAGTAGAGGCGGCAACTCTGGAAACACCATATATTTT. Translating gives CAWSRGGNSGNTIYF.

The chain is built from TRBV12-3 or TRBV12-4 and TRBJ1-2; the D gene is possibly TRBD1 (5 bases). The germline V and J ends were trimmed by 8 bases and 5 bases, with 12 bases remaining between them. The CDR3 spans 12 residues. CDR3 in amino acids: CASSGGWYGYTF. The CDR3 nucleotides are TGTGCCAGCTCTGGGGGGTGGTATGGCTACACCTTC.

This rearrangement joins TRBV6-1 to TRBJ2-5, with 8 positions matching TRBD1. V trimming: 4 bases; J trimming: 4 bases; junction bases outside the gene matches: 8. Germline V lookup: CDR1 MNHNS, CDR2 SASEGT. This CDR3 spans 15 amino acids. In DNA, the CDR3 is TGTGCCAGCAGTGCCCGACAGGGGAAGGGAGAGACCCAGTACTTC. Its translation is CASSARQGKGETQYF.

V usage is TRBV27 and J usage is TRBJ2-7, with D perhaps TRBD2 (6 bases). This CDR3 contains 16 residues. V shed 6 bases and J shed 4 bases, with 22 bases lying between them. Germline CDR1 and CDR2: MNHEY and SMNVEV (reference sequence). CDR3 in amino acids: CASSSRGAGYRYEQYF. CDR3 bases: TGTGCCAGCAGCTCGAGGGGCGCGGGATATCGGTACGAGCAGTACTTC.

J is TRBJ1-1 and V is TRBV7-2, with TRBD1 identical over 8 bases. Losses at the gene ends were 5 bases for V and 4 bases for J; bases not matched to a gene: 6. The CDR3 has 14 amino acids. Germline V gene data show CDR1 as SGHTA and CDR2 as FQGNSA. CDR3 protein: CASSGQGMSTEAFF. The CDR3 nucleotides are TGTGCCAGCAGCGGACAGGGAATGAGCACTGAAGCTTTCTTT.

The chain couples TRBV29-1 to TRBJ1-2; the D gene is possibly TRBD1 (6 bases). V gave up 7 bases and J gave up 6 bases, with 18 bases separating them. Per germline, CDR1 SQVTM and CDR2 ANQGSEA. This CDR3 is 13 amino acids long. This CDR3 reads CSGIGGAQHGYTF. Written as DNA, the CDR3 is TGCAGCGGCATAGGGGGGGCGCAGCATGGCTACACCTTC.

V and J are TRBV6-6 and TRBJ2-5; maybe TRBD1 (5 bases). V lost 5 bases and J 3 bases, leaving 7 bases between the germline ends. The CDR3 contains 12 residues. Per germline, CDR1 MNHNY and CDR2 SVGAGI (reference sequence). The CDR3 protein is CASSAREETQYF. The CDR3 nucleotides are TGTGCCAGCAGTGCCAGGGAAGAGACCCAGTACTTC.

The chain couples TRBV14 to TRBJ2-7; 9 bases are shared with TRBD2. Germline CDR1 is SGHDN and CDR2 is FVKESK. Trimming removed 4 bases from V and 6 bases from J; junction bases left unmatched: 4. This CDR3 is built from 13 residues. CDR3 coding DNA: TGTGCCAGCAGCCCGCGGACTAGCGCCGAGCAGTACTTC. Translating gives CASSPRTSAEQYF.

V usage is TRBV20-1 and J usage is TRBJ2-1; no firm D call. The germline V gene has CDR1 DFQATT and CDR2 SNEGSKA (reference sequence). CDR3 length: 16 residues. Trimming cost V 0 bases and J 2 bases, with 14 bases left between them. The CDR3: CSARDTRGGPYNEQFF. CDR3 sequence (DNA): TGCAGTGCTAGAGATACCCGTGGCGGACCCTACAATGAGCAGTTCTTC.

The rearrangement links TRBV23-1 to TRBJ1-5, with D unresolved. TRBV23-1 is reported as an ORF; its role is uncertain. This CDR3 region has 14 residues. V was shortened by 6 bases and J by 5 bases, with 14 bases between the two germline ends. CDR3 coding DNA: TGCGCCAGCAGGGGCCTGAGGAATTATCAGCCCCAGCATTTT. Translating it yields CASRGLRNYQPQHF.

V gene TRBV12-3 or TRBV12-4 combines with J gene TRBJ2-6; perhaps TRBD1 as D (5 bases). The CDR3 is 14 amino acids. The ends were cut back, 3 bases at V and 5 bases at J, with 8 bases in the middle. The CDR3 DNA reads as TGTGCCAGCAGTTTCCAGGGCCGGGCCAACGTCCTGACTTTC. This codes for CASSFQGRANVLTF.